This is a list of T cell receptor beta chains from one sample in a study of CD8+CD57+ T cells in acquired aplastic anemia. TCRdb re-analysed the reads in MiXCR, keeping a single row per CDR3 protein. The sample has more than 150,000 distinct CDR3 sequences, less than 60% seen once. Sequenced input: sorted CD4+, CD8+, or CD8+CD57+ T cells (not recorded which) from PBMCs. The receptors here all came from a human donor with aplastic anemia. Each CDR3 is given with its conserved first and last residue. A D gene is named only where the DNA matches it firmly. Where a row states a size, it is once, few, many or the class of an expanded clone; other rows omit it.

cdr3_length: 15
j_call: TRBJ1-2
d_call: TRBD1
clone_size: many
v_call: TRBV6-1
cdr3_nt: TGTGCCAGCAGCCCTTGGACAGGAGGGGACTATGGCTACACCTTC
cdr3_aa: CASSPWTGGDYGYTF

cdr3_length: 16
j_call: TRBJ2-7
d_call: TRBD1
clone_size: NA
v_call: TRBV10-2
cdr3_nt: TGCGCCAGCAGCGGTCCTCCGGGACAGGCCTCCTACGAGCAGTACTTC
cdr3_aa: CASSGPPGQASYEQYF

cdr3_length: 15
j_call: TRBJ1-3
d_call: NA
clone_size: many
v_call: TRBV19
cdr3_nt: TGTGCCAGTAGTATCGACACTTTCTCTGGAAACACCATATATTTT
cdr3_aa: CASSIDTFSGNTIYF

cdr3_length: 14
j_call: TRBJ1-1
d_call: NA
clone_size: many
v_call: TRBV7-2
cdr3_nt: TGTGCCAGCAGCTTAGTGCGGGTAGAGGAGAAAGCTTTCTTT
cdr3_aa: CASSLVRVEEKAFF

cdr3_length: 17
j_call: TRBJ2-7
d_call: NA
clone_size: many
v_call: TRBV20-1
cdr3_nt: TGCAGTGCTAGAGACGACGTAAGCCAGGGGATCTCCTACGAGCAGTACTTC
cdr3_aa: CSARDDVSQGISYEQYF

cdr3_length: 15
j_call: TRBJ2-3
d_call: NA
clone_size: NA
v_call: TRBV24-1
cdr3_nt: TGTGCCATCAGTGTCCTCGGGGAGAGCACAGATACGCAGTATTTT
cdr3_aa: CAISVLGESTDTQYF

cdr3_length: 16
j_call: TRBJ1-3
d_call: TRBD1
clone_size: many
v_call: TRBV9
cdr3_nt: TGTGCCAGCAGCGTAGGGGGGACAGGGGCTGGAAACACCATATATTTT
cdr3_aa: CASSVGGTGAGNTIYF

cdr3_length: 15
j_call: TRBJ2-1
d_call: TRBD1
clone_size: many
v_call: TRBV5-4
cdr3_nt: TGTGCCAGCAGCCGGGGACAGGGGGCTCACAATGAGCAGTTCTTC
cdr3_aa: CASSRGQGAHNEQFF

cdr3_length: 15
j_call: TRBJ2-5
d_call: TRBD2
clone_size: NA
v_call: TRBV20-1
cdr3_nt: TGCAGTGCAGCCCCGACTAGCGGGAGCCAAGAGACCCAGTACTTC
cdr3_aa: CSAAPTSGSQETQYF

cdr3_length: 13
j_call: TRBJ1-1
d_call: NA
clone_size: NA
v_call: TRBV5-1
cdr3_nt: TGTGCCAGCCACAGGGATATGAACACTGAAGCTTTCTTT
cdr3_aa: CASHRDMNTEAFF

cdr3_length: 13
j_call: TRBJ2-5
d_call: NA
clone_size: NA
v_call: TRBV7-7
cdr3_nt: TGTGCTAGCAGCTTTAGTCAGCGAGAGACCCAGTACTTC
cdr3_aa: CASSFSQRETQYF

cdr3_length: 12
j_call: TRBJ1-1
d_call: NA
clone_size: few
v_call: TRBV30
cdr3_nt: TGTGCCTGGAGACAGGGAGGGACTGAAGCTTTCTTT
cdr3_aa: CAWRQGGTEAFF

cdr3_length: 18
j_call: TRBJ1-6
d_call: NA
clone_size: NA
v_call: TRBV10-3
cdr3_nt: TGTGCCATCAGTGACGGCTATTCGGACAGTCGCCTGAATTCACCCCTCCACTTT
cdr3_aa: CAISDGYSDSRLNSPLHF

cdr3_length: 16
j_call: TRBJ2-7
d_call: NA
clone_size: many
v_call: TRBV5-1
cdr3_nt: TGCGCCAGCAGCTCAGACACCGGGATCCTCTCCTACGAGCAGTACTTC
cdr3_aa: CASSSDTGILSYEQYF

cdr3_length: 15
j_call: TRBJ2-1
d_call: NA
clone_size: many
v_call: TRBV11-1
cdr3_nt: TGTGCCAGCAGCTTAATCGGGAATGCCTACAATGAGCAGTTCTTC
cdr3_aa: CASSLIGNAYNEQFF

cdr3_length: 13
j_call: TRBJ1-6
d_call: TRBD1
clone_size: NA
v_call: TRBV10-3
cdr3_nt: TGTGCCATCGGACAGGACTCGAATTCACCCCTCCACTTT
cdr3_aa: CAIGQDSNSPLHF

cdr3_length: 15
j_call: TRBJ1-6
d_call: TRBD1
clone_size: NA
v_call: TRBV20-1
cdr3_nt: TGCAGTGCTAGAGAGGGGACAGGGAGAAATTCACCCCTCCACTTT
cdr3_aa: CSAREGTGRNSPLHF

cdr3_length: 16
j_call: TRBJ1-3
d_call: NA
clone_size: NA
v_call: TRBV15
cdr3_nt: TGTGCCACCAGCAGCTTAGCGCGGGGAGCTGGAAACACCATATATTTT
cdr3_aa: CATSSLARGAGNTIYF

cdr3_length: 12
j_call: TRBJ2-7
d_call: TRBD2
clone_size: NA
v_call: TRBV6-1
cdr3_nt: TGTGCTGCGGGACTAGCGGTTTACGAGCAGTACTTC
cdr3_aa: CAAGLAVYEQYF

cdr3_length: 13
j_call: TRBJ2-7
d_call: NA
clone_size: NA
v_call: TRBV19
cdr3_nt: TGTGCCAGTAGTCCGGACAGCTCCTACGAGCAGTACTTC
cdr3_aa: CASSPDSSYEQYF

cdr3_length: 14
j_call: TRBJ2-5
d_call: TRBD2
clone_size: NA
v_call: TRBV5-8
cdr3_nt: TGTGCCAGCAGCGGGACTAGTAGAGGGGAGACCCAGTACTTC
cdr3_aa: CASSGTSRGETQYF

cdr3_length: 16
j_call: TRBJ1-2
d_call: NA
clone_size: NA
v_call: TRBV2
cdr3_nt: TGTGCCAGCAGTGAAGAGTCAGGGGACCTGGGGTATGGCTACACCTTC
cdr3_aa: CASSEESGDLGYGYTF

cdr3_length: 14
j_call: TRBJ1-5
d_call: NA
clone_size: many
v_call: TRBV6-1
cdr3_nt: TGTGCCAGCGCGGGACTCGGCGAGAAACAGCCCCAGCATTTT
cdr3_aa: CASAGLGEKQPQHF

cdr3_length: 13
j_call: TRBJ1-5
d_call: TRBD1
clone_size: many
v_call: TRBV7-9
cdr3_nt: TGTGCCAGCAGCTTATACAGGGGTCAGCCCCAGCATTTT
cdr3_aa: CASSLYRGQPQHF

cdr3_length: 17
j_call: TRBJ2-1
d_call: NA
clone_size: NA
v_call: TRBV10-3
cdr3_nt: TGTGCCATCAGTGCGAGGATCAGGGGAGAACACTACAATGAGCAGTTCTTC
cdr3_aa: CAISARIRGEHYNEQFF

cdr3_length: 14
j_call: TRBJ2-1
d_call: TRBD2
clone_size: many
v_call: TRBV6-1
cdr3_nt: TGTGCCAGCAGCGAACCAGGGACTAGCGGAAGGCAGTTCTTC
cdr3_aa: CASSEPGTSGRQFF

cdr3_length: 14
j_call: TRBJ2-7
d_call: NA
clone_size: many
v_call: TRBV7-9
cdr3_nt: TGTGCCAGCAGCGGGCCGGGTCCTTCCTACGAGCAGTACTTC
cdr3_aa: CASSGPGPSYEQYF

cdr3_length: 13
j_call: TRBJ2-1
d_call: NA
clone_size: many
v_call: TRBV3-1
cdr3_nt: TGTGCCAGCAGCCAAGGGGGCAGCAGTGAGCAGTTCTTC
cdr3_aa: CASSQGGSSEQFF

cdr3_length: 12
j_call: TRBJ1-2
d_call: NA
clone_size: NA
v_call: TRBV9
cdr3_nt: TGTGCCAGCAGCGGCCGAGAGGATGGCTACACCTTC
cdr3_aa: CASSGREDGYTF

cdr3_length: 14
j_call: TRBJ1-6
d_call: NA
clone_size: NA
v_call: TRBV4-1
cdr3_nt: TGCGCCAGCAGCCGCGCCGGGGCTGGTTCACCCCTCCACTTT
cdr3_aa: CASSRAGAGSPLHF

cdr3_length: 11
j_call: TRBJ1-2
d_call: NA
clone_size: many
v_call: TRBV10-3
cdr3_nt: TGTGCCATCAGGCTGGCGGGGGGCTACACCTTC
cdr3_aa: CAIRLAGGYTF

cdr3_length: 13
j_call: TRBJ2-1
d_call: TRBD1
clone_size: NA
v_call: TRBV2
cdr3_nt: TGTGCCAGCCCGGGACAGGGGAACAATGAGCAGTTCTTC
cdr3_aa: CASPGQGNNEQFF

cdr3_length: 13
j_call: TRBJ2-5
d_call: NA
clone_size: NA
v_call: TRBV29-1
cdr3_nt: TGCAGCGTTGTTCCTGGTTCGACGGGGACCCAGTACTTC
cdr3_aa: CSVVPGSTGTQYF

cdr3_length: 15
j_call: TRBJ1-2
d_call: TRBD1
clone_size: NA
v_call: TRBV7-6
cdr3_nt: TGTGCCAGCAGCTATGGACAGGGACGGGGCTATGGCTACACCTTC
cdr3_aa: CASSYGQGRGYGYTF

cdr3_length: 18
j_call: TRBJ2-3
d_call: TRBD1
clone_size: NA
v_call: TRBV7-3
cdr3_nt: TGTGCCAGCAGCTTAAACATCGTCACAGGGGGCGTAACAGATACGCAGTATTTT
cdr3_aa: CASSLNIVTGGVTDTQYF

cdr3_length: 15
j_call: TRBJ1-2
d_call: TRBD1
clone_size: NA
v_call: TRBV19
cdr3_nt: TGTGCCAGTAGTGCCCGGGACAGGGAGGTGGTTGGCTACACCTTC
cdr3_aa: CASSARDREVVGYTF

cdr3_length: 15
j_call: TRBJ2-3
d_call: TRBD2
clone_size: many
v_call: TRBV24-1
cdr3_nt: TGTGCCACCAGTGAGGCGGGAGGAGGGACAGATACGCAGTATTTT
cdr3_aa: CATSEAGGGTDTQYF

cdr3_length: 16
j_call: TRBJ1-4
d_call: NA
clone_size: NA
v_call: TRBV10-3
cdr3_nt: TGTGCCAGCAGTTTATCGTTCGGGACTACTAAGGAAAAACTGTTTTTT
cdr3_aa: CASSLSFGTTKEKLFF

cdr3_length: 14
j_call: TRBJ2-2
d_call: NA
clone_size: NA
v_call: TRBV19
cdr3_nt: TGTGCCAGTAGCCGTCGGACCTACACCGGGGAGCTGTTTTTT
cdr3_aa: CASSRRTYTGELFF

cdr3_length: 15
j_call: TRBJ2-6
d_call: TRBD1
clone_size: NA
v_call: TRBV29-1
cdr3_nt: TGCAGCGCGAATACAGGGGCTGCTGGGGCCAACGTCCTGACTTTC
cdr3_aa: CSANTGAAGANVLTF

cdr3_length: 16
j_call: TRBJ2-1
d_call: TRBD2
clone_size: NA
v_call: TRBV24-1
cdr3_nt: TGTGCCACCAGTGATGCCGGGACTAGCGGGGGCAATGAGCAGTTCTTC
cdr3_aa: CATSDAGTSGGNEQFF

cdr3_length: 15
j_call: TRBJ2-5
d_call: NA
clone_size: many
v_call: TRBV6-1
cdr3_nt: TGTGCCAGCAGGCACAACAGGGCCGTTCAAGAGACCCAGTACTTC
cdr3_aa: CASRHNRAVQETQYF

cdr3_length: 16
j_call: TRBJ1-6
d_call: NA
clone_size: once
v_call: TRBV20-1
cdr3_nt: TGCAGTGCTAGAGAGGGTTACGGGGATAAACATTCACCCCTCCACTTT
cdr3_aa: CSAREGYGDKHSPLHF

cdr3_length: 14
j_call: TRBJ1-1
d_call: TRBD1
clone_size: many
v_call: TRBV9
cdr3_nt: TGTGCCAGCAGCGTAGGGCAGGGGGCGCGTGTGGCTTTCTTT
cdr3_aa: CASSVGQGARVAFF

cdr3_length: 11
j_call: TRBJ1-1
d_call: NA
clone_size: NA
v_call: TRBV24-1
cdr3_nt: TGTGCCACCGCGGGGAAGAGTGAAGCTTTCTTT
cdr3_aa: CATAGKSEAFF

cdr3_length: 14
j_call: TRBJ2-1
d_call: NA
clone_size: many
v_call: TRBV20-1
cdr3_nt: TGCAGTGCACCGAACCGGGGACTCTACAATGAGCAGTTCTTC
cdr3_aa: CSAPNRGLYNEQFF

cdr3_length: 16
j_call: TRBJ2-1
d_call: TRBD2
clone_size: NA
v_call: TRBV7-3
cdr3_nt: TGTGCCAGCAGCTTAGGTCCTAGCGGGGGGAGGAGTGAGCAGTTCTTC
cdr3_aa: CASSLGPSGGRSEQFF

cdr3_length: 17
j_call: TRBJ1-1
d_call: NA
clone_size: NA
v_call: TRBV15
cdr3_nt: TGTGCCACCAGCAGTACCGGGGACATAAATGGGGACACTGAAGCTTTCTTT
cdr3_aa: CATSSTGDINGDTEAFF

cdr3_length: 14
j_call: TRBJ2-7
d_call: NA
clone_size: once
v_call: TRBV20-1
cdr3_nt: TGCAGTGCTAGAAACAGGGCCGGGTTGTACGAGCAGTACTTC
cdr3_aa: CSARNRAGLYEQYF

cdr3_length: 13
j_call: TRBJ1-1
d_call: NA
clone_size: few
v_call: TRBV3-1
cdr3_nt: TGTGCCGGCAGCTTAACTATGAACACTGAAGCTTTCTTT
cdr3_aa: CAGSLTMNTEAFF

cdr3_length: 15
j_call: TRBJ2-7
d_call: NA
clone_size: NA
v_call: TRBV20-1
cdr3_nt: TGCAGTGCTAGAGATCTAGGAGCTAACGGGTACGAGCAGTACTTC
cdr3_aa: CSARDLGANGYEQYF

cdr3_length: 15
j_call: TRBJ2-3
d_call: TRBD1
clone_size: many
v_call: TRBV20-1
cdr3_nt: TGCAGTGCTACCCGCCGGGACAGGGGGCTGGATACGCAGTATTTT
cdr3_aa: CSATRRDRGLDTQYF

cdr3_length: 13
j_call: TRBJ2-7
d_call: NA
clone_size: NA
v_call: TRBV12-3/TRBV12-4
cdr3_nt: TGTGCCAGCGGGGACGCGATCTCCTACGAGCAGTACTTC
cdr3_aa: CASGDAISYEQYF